This T cell receptor beta chain was retrieved from a study of T cell changes during pregnancy in multiple sclerosis. Germline V gene sequence: CDR1 SGDLS, CDR2 YYNGEE. The V gene end was trimmed by 0 bases and the J gene end by 5 bases; junction bases not matched to a gene: 7. This CDR3 spans 17 amino acids. Using immunoSEQ multiplex PCR, the repertoire was profiled, and TCRdb retains in-frame clones only, with some absent. The data show over 80,000 clones, around nine tenths seen once. This clone showed up just once. The sequence was obtained from a female donor in good health, enrolled as a control in a pregnancy study. Sample: peripheral blood, taken in the second trimester of pregnancy. V gene TRBV9 combines with J gene TRBJ2-3; 12 positions match TRBD2. Written as DNA, the CDR3 is TGTGCCAGCAGCGTAGCTCGGCTAGCGGGGGGGCAAGATACGCAGTATTTT. Its translation: CASSVARLAGGQDTQYF.